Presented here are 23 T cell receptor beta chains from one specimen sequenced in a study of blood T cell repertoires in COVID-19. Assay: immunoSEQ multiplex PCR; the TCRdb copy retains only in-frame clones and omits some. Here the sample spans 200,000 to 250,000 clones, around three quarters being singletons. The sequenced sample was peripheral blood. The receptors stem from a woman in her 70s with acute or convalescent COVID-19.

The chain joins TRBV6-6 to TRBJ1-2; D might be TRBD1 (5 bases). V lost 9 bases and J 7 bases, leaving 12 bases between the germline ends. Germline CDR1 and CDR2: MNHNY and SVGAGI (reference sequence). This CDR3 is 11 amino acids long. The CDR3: CASSRGGGYTF. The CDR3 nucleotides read TGTGCCAGTTCCCGGGGGGGTGGCTACACCTTC.

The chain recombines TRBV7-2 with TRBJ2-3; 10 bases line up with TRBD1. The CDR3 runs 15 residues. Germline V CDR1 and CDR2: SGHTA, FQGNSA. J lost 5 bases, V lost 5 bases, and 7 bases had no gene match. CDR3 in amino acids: CASSPDRGRRDTQYF. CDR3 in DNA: TGTGCCAGCAGCCCAGACAGGGGGCGCAGAGATACGCAGTATTTT. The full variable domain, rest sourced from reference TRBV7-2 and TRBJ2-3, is GAGVSQSPSNKVTEKGKDVELRCDPISGHTALYWYRQSLGQGLEFLIYFQGNSAPDKSGLPSDRFSAERTGGSVSTLTIQRTQQEDSAVYLCASSPDRGRRDTQYFGPGTRLTVL.

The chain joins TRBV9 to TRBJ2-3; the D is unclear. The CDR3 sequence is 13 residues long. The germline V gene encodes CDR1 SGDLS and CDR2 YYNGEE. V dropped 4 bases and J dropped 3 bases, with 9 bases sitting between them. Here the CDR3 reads CASSSYSTDTQYF. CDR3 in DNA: TGTGCCAGCAGCTCCTATTCGACAGATACGCAGTATTTT.

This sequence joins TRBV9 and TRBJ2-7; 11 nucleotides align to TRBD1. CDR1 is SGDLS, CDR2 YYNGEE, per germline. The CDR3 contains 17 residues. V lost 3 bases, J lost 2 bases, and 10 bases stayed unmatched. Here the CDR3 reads CASSERPLDRGPYEQYF. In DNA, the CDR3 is TGTGCCAGCAGCGAGCGTCCCTTGGACAGGGGGCCCTACGAGCAGTACTTC.

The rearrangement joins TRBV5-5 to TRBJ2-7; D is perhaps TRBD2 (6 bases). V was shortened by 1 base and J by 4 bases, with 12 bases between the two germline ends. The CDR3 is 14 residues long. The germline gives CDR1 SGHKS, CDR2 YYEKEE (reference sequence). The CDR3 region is CASSLLGGEYEQYF. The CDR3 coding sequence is TGTGCCAGCAGCTTGCTTGGAGGGGAATACGAGCAGTACTTC.

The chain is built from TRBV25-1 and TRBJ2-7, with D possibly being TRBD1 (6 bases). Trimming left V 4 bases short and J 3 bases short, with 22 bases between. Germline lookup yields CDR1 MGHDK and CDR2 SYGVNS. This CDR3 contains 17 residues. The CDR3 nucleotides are TGTGCCAGCAGTGCAGCTACAGGGATGGGACGGGACTACGAGCAGTACTTC. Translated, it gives CASSAATGMGRDYEQYF.

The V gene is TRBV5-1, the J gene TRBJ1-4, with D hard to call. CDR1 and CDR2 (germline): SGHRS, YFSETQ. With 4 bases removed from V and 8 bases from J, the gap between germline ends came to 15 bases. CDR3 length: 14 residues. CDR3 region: CASSKWAGGEKLFF. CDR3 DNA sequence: TGCGCCAGCAGCAAATGGGCCGGTGGAGAAAAACTGTTTTTT.

The CDR3 coding sequence is TGTGCCAGCAGTTCAGGACAGGGGAACACTGAAGCTTTCTTT. Its translation: CASSSGQGNTEAFF. The chain is built from TRBV27 and TRBJ1-1, with 8 positions matching TRBD1. Germline trimming cut 4 bases from V and 1 base from J; bases unmatched to any gene: 2. From germline, CDR1 is MNHEY and CDR2 SMNVEV (reference sequence). This CDR3 has 14 residues.

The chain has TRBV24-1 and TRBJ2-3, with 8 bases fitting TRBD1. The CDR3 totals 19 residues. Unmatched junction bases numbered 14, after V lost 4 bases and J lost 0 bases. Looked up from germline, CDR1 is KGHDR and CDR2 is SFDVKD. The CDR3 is CATSDPTSQGAGSTDTQYF. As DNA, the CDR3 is TGTGCCACCAGTGACCCTACATCCCAGGGGGCGGGTAGCACAGATACGCAGTATTTT.

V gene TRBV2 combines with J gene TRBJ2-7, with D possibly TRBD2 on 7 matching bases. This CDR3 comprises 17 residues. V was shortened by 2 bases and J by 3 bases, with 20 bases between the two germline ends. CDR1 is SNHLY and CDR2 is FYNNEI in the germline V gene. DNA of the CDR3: TGTGCCAGCAGTGAACGATTTGGGGGGCTAGCGGTCTACGAGCAGTACTTC. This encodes CASSERFGGLAVYEQYF.

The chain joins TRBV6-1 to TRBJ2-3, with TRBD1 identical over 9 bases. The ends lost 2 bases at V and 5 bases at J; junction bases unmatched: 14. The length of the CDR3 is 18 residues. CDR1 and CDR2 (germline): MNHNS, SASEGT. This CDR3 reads CASSERGRGQGILDTQYF. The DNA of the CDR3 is TGTGCCAGCAGTGAAAGGGGTCGGGGACAGGGTATATTAGATACGCAGTATTTT.

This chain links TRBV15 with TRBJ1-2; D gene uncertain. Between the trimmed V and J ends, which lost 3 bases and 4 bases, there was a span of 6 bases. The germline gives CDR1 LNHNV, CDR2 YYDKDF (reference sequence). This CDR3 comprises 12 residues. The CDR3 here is CATSSSLYGYTF. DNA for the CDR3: TGTGCCACCAGCAGCAGTCTCTATGGCTACACCTTC.

CDR3 bases: TGTGCCAGCAGCTCTAGGGGACAGGGGAACGCCTACGAGCAGTACTTC. Residues: CASSSRGQGNAYEQYF. The chain joins TRBV11-2 to TRBJ2-7, with 10 bases fitting TRBD1. Trimming took 4 bases from V and 2 from J; bases not matched to a gene: 8. In germline, CDR1 is SGHAT, CDR2 FQNNGV. This CDR3 is 16 amino acids long. Combining the CDR3 with reference TRBV11-2 and TRBJ2-7 gives the whole variable domain EAGVAQSPRYKIIEKRQSVAFWCNPISGHATLYWYQQILGQGPKLLIQFQNNGVVDDSQLPKDRFSAERLKGVDSTLKIQPAKLEDSAVYLCASSSRGQGNAYEQYFGPGTRLTVT.

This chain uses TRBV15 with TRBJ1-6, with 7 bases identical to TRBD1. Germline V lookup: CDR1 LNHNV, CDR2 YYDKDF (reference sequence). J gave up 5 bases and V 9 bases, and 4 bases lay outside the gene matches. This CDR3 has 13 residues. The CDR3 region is CATGTDHNSPLHF. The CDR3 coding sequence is TGTGCCACTGGGACAGATCATAATTCACCCCTCCACTTT.

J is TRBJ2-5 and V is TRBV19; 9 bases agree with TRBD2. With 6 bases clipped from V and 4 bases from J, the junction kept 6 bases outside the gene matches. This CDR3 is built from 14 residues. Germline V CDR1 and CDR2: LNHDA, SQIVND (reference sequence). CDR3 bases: TGTGCCAGTAGCATCGGACTAGCGCGAGAGACCCAGTACTTC. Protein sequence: CASSIGLARETQYF.

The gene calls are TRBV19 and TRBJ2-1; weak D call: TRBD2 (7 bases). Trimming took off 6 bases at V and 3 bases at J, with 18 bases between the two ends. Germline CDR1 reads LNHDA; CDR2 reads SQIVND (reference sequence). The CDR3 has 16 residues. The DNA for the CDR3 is TGTGCCAGTAGCCTAGGGGGGGGGCAAAACTACAATGAGCAGTTCTTC. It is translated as CASSLGGGQNYNEQFF.

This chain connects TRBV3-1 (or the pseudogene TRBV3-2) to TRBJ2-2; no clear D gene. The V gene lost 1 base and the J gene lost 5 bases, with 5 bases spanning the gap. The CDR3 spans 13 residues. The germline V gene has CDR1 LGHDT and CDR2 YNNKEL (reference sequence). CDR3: CASSQGSTGELFF. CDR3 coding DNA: TGTGCCAGCAGCCAAGGCAGTACCGGGGAGCTGTTTTTT.

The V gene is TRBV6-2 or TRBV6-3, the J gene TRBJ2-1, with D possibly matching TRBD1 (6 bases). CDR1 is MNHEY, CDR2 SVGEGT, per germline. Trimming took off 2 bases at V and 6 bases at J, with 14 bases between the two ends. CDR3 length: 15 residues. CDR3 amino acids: CASSYTGIRGNEQFF. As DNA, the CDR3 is TGTGCCAGCAGTTACACGGGGATCAGGGGCAATGAGCAGTTCTTC.

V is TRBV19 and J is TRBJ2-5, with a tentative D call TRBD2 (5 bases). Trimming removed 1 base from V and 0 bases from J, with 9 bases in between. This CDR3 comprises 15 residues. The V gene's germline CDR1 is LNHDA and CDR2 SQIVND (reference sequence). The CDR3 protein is CASSIVPGNQETQYF. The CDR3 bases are TGTGCCAGTAGTATAGTCCCCGGGAACCAAGAGACCCAGTACTTC.

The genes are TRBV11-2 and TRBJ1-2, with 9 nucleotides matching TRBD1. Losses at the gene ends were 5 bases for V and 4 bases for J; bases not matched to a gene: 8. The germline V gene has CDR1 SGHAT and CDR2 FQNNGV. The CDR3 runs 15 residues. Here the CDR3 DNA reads TGTGCCAGCAGCCCAGGACAGGGGCCTGGCTATGGCTACACCTTC. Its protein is CASSPGQGPGYGYTF.

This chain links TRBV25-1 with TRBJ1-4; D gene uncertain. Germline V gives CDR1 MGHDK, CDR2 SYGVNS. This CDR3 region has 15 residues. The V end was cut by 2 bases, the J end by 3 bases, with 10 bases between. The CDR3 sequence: CASSENPEANEKLFF. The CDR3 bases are TGTGCCAGCAGTGAAAACCCAGAAGCTAATGAAAAACTGTTTTTT.

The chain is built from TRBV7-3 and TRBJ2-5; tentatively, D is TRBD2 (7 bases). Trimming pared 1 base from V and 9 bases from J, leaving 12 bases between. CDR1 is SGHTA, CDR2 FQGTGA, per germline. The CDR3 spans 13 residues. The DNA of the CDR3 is TGTGCCAGCAGCTTAATGGGGGAGGGGGCCCAGTACTTC. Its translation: CASSLMGEGAQYF.

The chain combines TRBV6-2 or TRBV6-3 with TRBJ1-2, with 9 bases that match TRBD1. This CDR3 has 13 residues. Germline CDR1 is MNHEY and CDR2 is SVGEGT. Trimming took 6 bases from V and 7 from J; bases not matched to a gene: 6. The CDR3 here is CASSGTGLSGYTF. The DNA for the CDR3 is TGTGCCAGCAGCGGGACAGGGCTAAGTGGCTACACCTTC.